The entry below describes one T cell receptor (beta chain). Its antigen remains unidentified. This sample is part of a study of blood T cells in healthy people across ages. Study summary: With template switching, about one barcoded beta molecule was captured per two T cells.

A second PCR, run for 7 to 11 cycles, used a sample-barcoded 5' primer plus a J-beta primer mix. Through a template-switch adaptor with 12 random nucleotides, each cDNA molecule received a tag. MiXCR was run by TCRdb on the 5' RACE reads, yielding one entry per CDR3 protein. The data show roughly 930,000 distinct CDR3 sequences, with about 48% seen just once and 13% held by the top ten. The CDR3 extends over 13 amino acids. Looked up from germline, CDR1 is DFQATT and CDR2 is SNEGSKA (reference sequence). General study findings and limits: The CMV status of each donor remained undetermined, and this could have confounded shifts in expanded clonotypes.

This chain uses TRBV20-1 with TRBJ2-4, with D unresolved. The tail of the sequence fits TRBJ2-5 better, so the J call may be wrong. This receptor was identified in a man aged 25-40 years in good health. Sequences were obtained from blood. The chain's CDR3 is CSARDPIKETQYF. DNA of the CDR3: TGCAGTGCTAGAGATCCAATCAAGGAGACCCAGTACTTC.